There are a few counts of the clone carrying this TCR beta chain. The target antigen is unknown. V shed 6 bases, J shed 2 bases, and the junction held 7 bases outside the gene matches. This CDR3 region has 14 residues. Germline CDR1 and CDR2: MDHEN and SYDVKM. This entry is derived from a study of beta chain features in type 1 diabetes. General study results and limits: Across all four CD4+ subsets, people with type 1 diabetes showed modestly shorter TCRB CDR3s.

All of the isolated RNA was reverse transcribed, so expressed TCRB transcripts were sequenced. Measured with immunoSEQ multiplex PCR; TCRdb has only the in-frame clones, and not every one. The sample contains around 260,000 clones, roughly 20% of which appear only once. The source of this sequence is a woman aged 40 to 50 with type 1 diabetes. This chain joins TRBV28 and TRBJ2-7; TRBD2 matches 7 bases. Material for sequencing was naive CD4+ T cells from blood. CDR3 residues: CASREASGPYEQYF. CDR3 nucleotides: TGTGCCAGCAGAGAGGCTAGCGGACCCTACGAGCAGTACTTC.